Listed below are T cell receptor beta chains from one sample, sequenced in a study of cytomegalovirus exposure and HLA in healthy donors. TCRdb's copy holds only in-frame clones and misses some; the assay was immunoSEQ multiplex PCR. This table holds 100,000 to 150,000 clones, 70% to 80% found once. The sequenced material came from PBMCs. All receptors come from a woman aged 55-70 years in good health and CMV-seropositive. Each CDR3 is given with its conserved first and last residue. A D gene is named only where the DNA matches it firmly. Size is stated for part of the rows, as once, few or many counts, or as a class when the clone is expanded.

CDR3 protein	CDR3 DNA	clone size	J gene	D gene	V gene
CASSEEGRSPWLF	TGTGCCAGCAGTGAGGAGGGACGTTCCCCCTGGCTCTTC	.	TRBJ2-1	.	TRBV25-1
CASSVAGEMFWIQYF	TGTGCCAGCAGCGTTGCGGGGGAGATGTTTTGGATTCAGTACTTC	few	TRBJ2-4	TRBD2	TRBV9
CSSSPGDRVWGYGYTF	TGTTCCAGCAGCCCGGGGGACCGGGTTTGGGGATATGGCTACACCTTC	once	TRBJ1-2	.	TRBV7-9
CASSFQRSTDTQYF	TGTGCCAGCAGCTTTCAGCGGAGCACAGATACGCAGTATTTT	few	TRBJ2-3	.	TRBV5-6
CASTRGTVFTDTQYF	TGTGCCAGTACCCGGGGGACAGTCTTCACAGATACGCAGTATTTT	.	TRBJ2-3	.	TRBV19
CASSPLLDTEAFF	TGTGCCAGCTCCCCCTTGCTAGACACTGAAGCTTTCTTT	.	TRBJ1-1	.	TRBV18
CASSQLAAGTDTQYF	TGCGCCAGCAGCCAACTTGCGGCAGGCACAGATACGCAGTATTTT	.	TRBJ2-3	.	TRBV4-1
CASSTYRSGRSDEKLFF	TGTGCCAGCAGCACCTACAGGAGTGGACGATCGGATGAAAAACTGTTTTTT	few	TRBJ1-4	.	TRBV7-8
CASSLTRTGLSTDTQYF	TGTGCCAGCAGCTTAACCCGGACAGGACTGAGTACAGATACGCAGTATTTT	.	TRBJ2-3	TRBD1	TRBV7-9
CATYRLAGGNTQYF	TGTGCCACCTACAGACTAGCTGGGGGTAATACGCAGTATTTT	.	TRBJ2-3	TRBD2	TRBV6-1
CASSTRQGTQETQYF	TGTGCCAGCAGTACACGACAGGGGACCCAAGAGACCCAGTACTTC	.	TRBJ2-5	TRBD1	TRBV6-1
CASSLGLTDIYGYTF	TGTGCCAGCAGCTTAGGTCTTACAGACATCTATGGCTACACCTTC	.	TRBJ1-2	.	TRBV5-5
CASSMDSMSYGYTF	TGTGCCAGCAGTATGGACTCTATGTCCTATGGCTACACCTTC	.	TRBJ1-2	.	TRBV28
CASSLGTLDRSSYEQYF	TGTGCCAGCAGCTTAGGCACTTTGGACAGGAGCTCCTACGAGCAGTACTTC	.	TRBJ2-7	TRBD1	TRBV13